This T cell receptor beta chain stems from a study of blood T cell repertoires in COVID-19. CDR3 size: 13 residues. Trimming shortened V by 1 base and J by 7 bases, and 5 bases separated the two germline ends. Germline CDR1 and CDR2: SGHAT and FQDESV (reference sequence). The table lists this clone with a few counts. In the study's own analysis: Reference gene primer amplification gave estimated nucleated cell counts. Sequenced by immunoSEQ multiplex PCR; TCRdb stores in-frame clones only, minus some. That table furnishes V, J and clone size, whereas the DNA furnished D and trimming. The repertoire holds 90,000 to 120,000 clones, with roughly 81% as singletons.

Source material: peripheral blood. The chain employs TRBV11-1 and TRBJ1-6, with no clear D. The sequence derives from a human donor in a cohort sampled during active COVID-19. CDR3 sequence reads: CASSLDPNSPLHF. The DNA of the CDR3 is TGTGCCAGCAGCTTAGATCCGAATTCACCCCTCCACTTT.